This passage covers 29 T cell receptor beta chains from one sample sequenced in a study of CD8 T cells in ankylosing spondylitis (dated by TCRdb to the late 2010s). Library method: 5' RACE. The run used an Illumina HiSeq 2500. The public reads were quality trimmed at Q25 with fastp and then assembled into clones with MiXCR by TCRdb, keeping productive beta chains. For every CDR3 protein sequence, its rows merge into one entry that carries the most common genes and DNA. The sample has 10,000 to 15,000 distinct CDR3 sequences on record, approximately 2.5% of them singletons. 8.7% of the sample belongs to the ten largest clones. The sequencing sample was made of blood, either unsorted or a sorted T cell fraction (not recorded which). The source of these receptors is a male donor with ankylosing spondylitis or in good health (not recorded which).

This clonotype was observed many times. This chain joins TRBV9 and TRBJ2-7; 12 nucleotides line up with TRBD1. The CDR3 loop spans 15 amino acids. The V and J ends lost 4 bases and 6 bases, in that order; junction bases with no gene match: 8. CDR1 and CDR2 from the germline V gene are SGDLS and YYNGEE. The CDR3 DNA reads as TGTGCCAGCAGCTCCCGGGACAGGGGGCGAAGCGAGCAGTACTTC. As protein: CASSSRDRGRSEQYF.

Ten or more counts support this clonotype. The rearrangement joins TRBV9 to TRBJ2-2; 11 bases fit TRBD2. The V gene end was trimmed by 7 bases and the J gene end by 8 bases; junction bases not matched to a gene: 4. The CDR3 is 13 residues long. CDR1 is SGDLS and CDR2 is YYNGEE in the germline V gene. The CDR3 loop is CASARLAGGELFF. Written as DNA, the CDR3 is TGTGCCAGCGCAAGACTAGCGGGGGGGGAGCTGTTTTTT.

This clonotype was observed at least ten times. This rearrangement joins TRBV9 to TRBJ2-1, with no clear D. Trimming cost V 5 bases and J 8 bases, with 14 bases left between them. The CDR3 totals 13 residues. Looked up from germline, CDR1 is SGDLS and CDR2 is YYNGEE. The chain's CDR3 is CASSSRPFYEQFF. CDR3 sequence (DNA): TGTGCCAGCAGTTCGCGGCCTTTTTATGAGCAGTTCTTC.

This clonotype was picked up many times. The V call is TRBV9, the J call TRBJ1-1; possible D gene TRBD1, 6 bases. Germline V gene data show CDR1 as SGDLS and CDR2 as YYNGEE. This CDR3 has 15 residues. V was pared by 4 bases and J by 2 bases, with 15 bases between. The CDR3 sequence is CASSPGTLGNTEAFF. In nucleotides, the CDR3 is TGTGCCAGCAGCCCCGGGACATTAGGAAACACTGAAGCTTTCTTT.

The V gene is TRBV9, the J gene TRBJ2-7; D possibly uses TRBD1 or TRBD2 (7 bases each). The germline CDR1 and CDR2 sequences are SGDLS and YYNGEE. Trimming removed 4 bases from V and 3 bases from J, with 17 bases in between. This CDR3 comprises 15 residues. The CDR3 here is CASSPGGTDLYEQYF. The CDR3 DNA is TGTGCCAGCAGCCCCGGGGGGACAGACCTCTACGAGCAGTACTTC.

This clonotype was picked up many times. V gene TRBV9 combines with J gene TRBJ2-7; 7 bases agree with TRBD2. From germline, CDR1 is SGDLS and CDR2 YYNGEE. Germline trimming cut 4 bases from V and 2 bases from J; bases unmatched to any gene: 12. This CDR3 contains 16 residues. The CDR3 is CASSPSGGGGPYEQYF. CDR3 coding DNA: TGTGCCAGCAGCCCCAGCGGAGGCGGGGGACCCTACGAGCAGTACTTC.

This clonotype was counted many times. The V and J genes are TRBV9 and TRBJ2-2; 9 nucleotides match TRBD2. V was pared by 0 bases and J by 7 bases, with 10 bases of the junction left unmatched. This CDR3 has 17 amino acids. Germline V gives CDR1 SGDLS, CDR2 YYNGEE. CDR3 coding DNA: TGTGCCAGCAGCGTAGAGGGGACTAGCCTACGTGTCGGGGAGCTGTTTTTT. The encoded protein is CASSVEGTSLRVGELFF.

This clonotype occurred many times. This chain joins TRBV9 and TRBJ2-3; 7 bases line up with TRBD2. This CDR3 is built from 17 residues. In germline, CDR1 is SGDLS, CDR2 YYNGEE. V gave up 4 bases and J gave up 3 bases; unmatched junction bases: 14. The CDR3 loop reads CASSPPRASGGTDTQYF. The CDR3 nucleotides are TGTGCCAGCAGCCCACCCCGGGCTAGCGGAGGGACAGATACGCAGTATTTT.

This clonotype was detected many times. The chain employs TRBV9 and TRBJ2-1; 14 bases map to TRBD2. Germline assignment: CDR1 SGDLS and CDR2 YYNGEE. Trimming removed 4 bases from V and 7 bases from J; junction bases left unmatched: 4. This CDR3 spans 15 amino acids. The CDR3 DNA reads TGTGCCAGCAGCCCACGGACTAGCGGGGGGAATGAGCAGTTCTTC. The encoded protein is CASSPRTSGGNEQFF.

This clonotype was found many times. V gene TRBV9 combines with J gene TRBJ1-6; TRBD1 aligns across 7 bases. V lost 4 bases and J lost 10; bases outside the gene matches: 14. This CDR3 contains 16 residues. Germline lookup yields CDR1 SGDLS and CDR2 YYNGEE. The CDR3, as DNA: TGTGCCAGCAGCTTAACCCGGGACAGTGGGGACTCACCCCTCCACTTT. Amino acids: CASSLTRDSGDSPLHF.

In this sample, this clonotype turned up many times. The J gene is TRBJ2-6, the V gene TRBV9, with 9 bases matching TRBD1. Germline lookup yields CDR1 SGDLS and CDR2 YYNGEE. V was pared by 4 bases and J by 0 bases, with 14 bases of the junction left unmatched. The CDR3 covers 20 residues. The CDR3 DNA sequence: TGTGCCAGCAGCCCAGATCCGTGGACAGGGGCCGGCTCTGGGGCCAACGTCCTGACTTTC. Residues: CASSPDPWTGAGSGANVLTF.

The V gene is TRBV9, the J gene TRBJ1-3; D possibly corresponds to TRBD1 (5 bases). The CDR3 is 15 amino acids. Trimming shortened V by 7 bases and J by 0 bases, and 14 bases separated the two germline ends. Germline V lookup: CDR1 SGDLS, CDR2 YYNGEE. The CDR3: CASGLFGGSGNTIYF. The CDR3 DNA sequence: TGTGCCAGCGGCCTCTTCGGGGGCTCTGGAAACACCATATATTTT.

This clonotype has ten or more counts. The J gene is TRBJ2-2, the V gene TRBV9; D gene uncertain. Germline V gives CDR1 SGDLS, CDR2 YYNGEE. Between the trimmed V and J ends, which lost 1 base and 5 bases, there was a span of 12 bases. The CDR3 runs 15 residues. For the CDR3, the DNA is TGTGCCAGCAGCGTAACACAAGTCTTGACCGGGGAGCTGTTTTTT. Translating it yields CASSVTQVLTGELFF. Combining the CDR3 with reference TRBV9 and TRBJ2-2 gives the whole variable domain DSGVTQTPKHLITATGQRVTLRCSPRSGDLSVYWYQQSLDQGLQFLIQYYNGEERAKGNILERFSAQQFPDLHSELNLSSLELGDSALYFCASSVTQVLTGELFFGEGSRLTVL.

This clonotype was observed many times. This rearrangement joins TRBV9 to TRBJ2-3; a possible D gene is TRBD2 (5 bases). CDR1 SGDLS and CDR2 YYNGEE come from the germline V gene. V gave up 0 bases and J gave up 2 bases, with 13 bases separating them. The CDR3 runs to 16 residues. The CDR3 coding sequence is TGTGCCAGCAGCGTAGCGGGGTGGGGAAACACAGATACGCAGTATTTT. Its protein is CASSVAGWGNTDTQYF.

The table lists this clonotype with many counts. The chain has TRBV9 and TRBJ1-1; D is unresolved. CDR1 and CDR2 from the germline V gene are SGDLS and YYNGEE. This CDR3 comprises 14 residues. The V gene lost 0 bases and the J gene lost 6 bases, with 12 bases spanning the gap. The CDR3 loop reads CASSVVGERAEAFF. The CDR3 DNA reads TGTGCCAGCAGCGTAGTAGGTGAGAGGGCTGAAGCTTTCTTT. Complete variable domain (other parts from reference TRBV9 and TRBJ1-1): DSGVTQTPKHLITATGQRVTLRCSPRSGDLSVYWYQQSLDQGLQFLIQYYNGEERAKGNILERFSAQQFPDLHSELNLSSLELGDSALYFCASSVVGERAEAFFGQGTRLTVV.

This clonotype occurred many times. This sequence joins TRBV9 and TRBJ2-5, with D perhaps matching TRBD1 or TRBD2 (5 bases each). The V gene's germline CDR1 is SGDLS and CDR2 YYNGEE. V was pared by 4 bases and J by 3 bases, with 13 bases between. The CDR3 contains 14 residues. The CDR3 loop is CASSPPLGEETQYF. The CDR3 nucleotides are TGTGCCAGCAGCCCGCCCCTGGGGGAAGAGACCCAGTACTTC.

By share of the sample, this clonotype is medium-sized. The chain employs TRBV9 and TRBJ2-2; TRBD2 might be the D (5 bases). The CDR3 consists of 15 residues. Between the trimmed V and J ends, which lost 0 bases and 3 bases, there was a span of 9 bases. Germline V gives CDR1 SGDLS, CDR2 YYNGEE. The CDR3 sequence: CASSVAPGDTGELFF. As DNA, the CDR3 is TGTGCCAGCAGCGTAGCTCCCGGGGACACCGGGGAGCTGTTTTTT.

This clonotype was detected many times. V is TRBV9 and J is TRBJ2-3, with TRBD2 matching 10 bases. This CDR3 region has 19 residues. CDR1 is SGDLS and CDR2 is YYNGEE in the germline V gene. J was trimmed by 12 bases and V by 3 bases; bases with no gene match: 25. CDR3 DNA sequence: TGTGCCAGCAGCGCTAGAGTAGCGGGGGGAGGGGGGCGCACAGAATTCCAGTATTTT. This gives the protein CASSARVAGGGGRTEFQYF.

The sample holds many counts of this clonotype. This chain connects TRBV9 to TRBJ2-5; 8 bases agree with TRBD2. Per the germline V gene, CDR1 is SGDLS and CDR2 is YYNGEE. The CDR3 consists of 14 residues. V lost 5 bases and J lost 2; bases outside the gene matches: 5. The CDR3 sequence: CASSATSGQETQYF. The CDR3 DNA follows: TGTGCCAGCAGTGCCACTAGCGGACAAGAGACCCAGTACTTC.

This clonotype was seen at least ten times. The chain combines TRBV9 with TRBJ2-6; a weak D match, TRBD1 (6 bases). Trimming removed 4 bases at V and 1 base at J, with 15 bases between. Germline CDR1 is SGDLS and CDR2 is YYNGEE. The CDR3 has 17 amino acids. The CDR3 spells CASSITGRLSGANVLTF. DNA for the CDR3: TGTGCCAGCAGCATAACAGGGAGATTATCTGGGGCCAACGTCCTGACTTTC. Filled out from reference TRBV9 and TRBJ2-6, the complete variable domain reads DSGVTQTPKHLITATGQRVTLRCSPRSGDLSVYWYQQSLDQGLQFLIQYYNGEERAKGNILERFSAQQFPDLHSELNLSSLELGDSALYFCASSITGRLSGANVLTFGAGSRLTVL.

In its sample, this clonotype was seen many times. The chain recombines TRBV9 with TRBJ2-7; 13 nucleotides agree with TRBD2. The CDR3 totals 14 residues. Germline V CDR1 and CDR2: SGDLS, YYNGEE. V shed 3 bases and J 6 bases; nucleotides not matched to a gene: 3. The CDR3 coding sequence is TGTGCCAGCAGCGCCCGGACTAGCGGGAGCGAGCAGTACTTC. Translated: CASSARTSGSEQYF.

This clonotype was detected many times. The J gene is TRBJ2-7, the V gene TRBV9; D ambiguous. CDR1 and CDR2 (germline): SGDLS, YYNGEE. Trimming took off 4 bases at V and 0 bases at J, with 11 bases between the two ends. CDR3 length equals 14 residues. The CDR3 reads CASSPHHTSYEQYF. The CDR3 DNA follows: TGTGCCAGCAGCCCCCACCACACCTCCTACGAGCAGTACTTC.

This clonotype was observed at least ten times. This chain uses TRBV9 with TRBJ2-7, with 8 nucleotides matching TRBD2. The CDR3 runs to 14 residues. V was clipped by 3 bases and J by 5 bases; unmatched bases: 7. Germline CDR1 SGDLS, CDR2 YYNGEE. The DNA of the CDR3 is TGTGCCAGCAGCGCGAGACTAGCGTCCCACGAGCAGTACTTC. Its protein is CASSARLASHEQYF.

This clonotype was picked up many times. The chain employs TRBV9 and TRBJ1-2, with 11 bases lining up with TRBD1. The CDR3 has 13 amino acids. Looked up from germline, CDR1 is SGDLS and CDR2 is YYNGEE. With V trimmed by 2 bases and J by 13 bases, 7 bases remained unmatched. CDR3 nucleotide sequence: TGTGCCAGCAGCGTCTCCGGACAGGGGGCTACCACCTTC. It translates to CASSVSGQGATTF.

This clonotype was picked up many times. CDR3 coding DNA: TGTGCCAGCAGCCCGGGGCAGGGGGCTAATCAGCCCCAGCATTTT. As protein: CASSPGQGANQPQHF. The chain couples TRBV9 to TRBJ1-5; 8 nucleotides match TRBD1. The CDR3 runs to 15 residues. Trimming cost V 4 bases and J 4 bases; bases outside gene matches: 7. Germline V lookup: CDR1 SGDLS, CDR2 YYNGEE.

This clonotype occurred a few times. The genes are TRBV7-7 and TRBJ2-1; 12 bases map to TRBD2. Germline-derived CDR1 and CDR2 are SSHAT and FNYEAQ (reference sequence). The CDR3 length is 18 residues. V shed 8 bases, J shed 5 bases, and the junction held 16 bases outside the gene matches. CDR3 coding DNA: TGTGCCAGCTTCCTGGGACTAGCGGGCCCATCAGATAACAATGAGCAGTTCTTC. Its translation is CASFLGLAGPSDNNEQFF.

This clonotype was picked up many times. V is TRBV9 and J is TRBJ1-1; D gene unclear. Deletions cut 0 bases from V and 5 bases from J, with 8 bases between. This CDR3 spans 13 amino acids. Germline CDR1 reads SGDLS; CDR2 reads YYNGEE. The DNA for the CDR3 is TGTGCCAGCAGCGTAGATGAGGCGACTGAAGCTTTCTTT. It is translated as CASSVDEATEAFF.

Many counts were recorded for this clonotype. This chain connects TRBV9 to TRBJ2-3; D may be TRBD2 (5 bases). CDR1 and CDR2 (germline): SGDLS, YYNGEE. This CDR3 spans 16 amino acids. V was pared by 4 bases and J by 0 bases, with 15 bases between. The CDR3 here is CASSPEGGFSTDTQYF. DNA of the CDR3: TGTGCCAGCAGCCCGGAAGGCGGGTTTAGCACAGATACGCAGTATTTT. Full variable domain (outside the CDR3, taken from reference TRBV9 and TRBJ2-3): DSGVTQTPKHLITATGQRVTLRCSPRSGDLSVYWYQQSLDQGLQFLIQYYNGEERAKGNILERFSAQQFPDLHSELNLSSLELGDSALYFCASSPEGGFSTDTQYFGPGTRLTVL.

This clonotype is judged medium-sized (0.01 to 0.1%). CDR3 DNA: TGTGCCAGCAGCAGAACCGGCAGGGATACGCAGTATTTT. Translation gives CASSRTGRDTQYF. V is TRBV9 and J is TRBJ2-3; D gene unclear. CDR1 and CDR2 from the germline V gene are SGDLS and YYNGEE. This CDR3 contains 13 residues. Trimming stripped 4 bases from V and 6 bases from J, with 12 bases between.